This TCR beta chain was found in a study of shared clonotypes between healthy human individuals. Repertoires were generated with immunoSEQ multiplex PCR, while TCRdb's copy carries only in-frame clones and drops some. The repertoire holds fewer than 1 million clones, with just over 95% as singletons. CD45RO-negative CD8 cells positively selected for CCR7 made up the naive population, which excluded terminally differentiated effector memory CD45RA+ cells. Germline CDR1 and CDR2: WNHNN and SYGVQD (reference sequence). The CDR3 has 18 residues. V was pared by 0 bases and J by 8 bases, with 13 bases of the junction left unmatched.

The TCR sequence derives from a man between 25 and 39 years old in good health. The sequencing sample was made of naive CD8+ T cells sorted from blood. The chain links TRBV10-1 to TRBJ2-1, with 10 bases lining up with TRBD2. The CDR3 region is CASSESILAGATGDEQFF. In DNA, the CDR3 is TGCGCCAGCAGTGAGTCGATTCTAGCGGGAGCCACGGGCGATGAGCAGTTCTTC.